The 2 T cell receptor beta chains below were found in one sample sequenced in a study of blood T cell repertoires in COVID-19 (TCRdb year 2020). The library was made by the immunoSEQ multiplex PCR assay. TCRdb provides this immuneACCESS table in a form limited to in-frame rearrangements. Some clones are lacking; in checked studies, under half of them reflect an unresolved V gene, and why the rest are absent is not known. Within this sample are about 160,000 clones, with approximately 82% of them counted one time only. 13% to 15% of the sample comes from the top ten. Material for sequencing was peripheral blood. These receptors originate from a human donor with acute or convalescent COVID-19. The donor label of this sample is uncertain.

This clone was detected a few times. As DNA, the CDR3 is TGTGCCTGGAGCAGGGATAATGAAAAACTGTTTTTT. Translation gives CAWSRDNEKLFF. The chain couples TRBV30 to TRBJ1-4, with D possibly matching TRBD1 (5 bases). V lost 3 bases, J lost 4 bases, and 6 bases lay in between. The length of the CDR3 is 12 residues. Germline CDR1 and CDR2: GTSNPN and SVGIG (reference sequence). Full variable domain (rest looked up from reference TRBV30 and TRBJ1-4): SQTIHQWPATLVQPVGSPLSLECTVEGTSNPNLYWYRQAAGRGLQLLFYSVGIGQISSEVPQNLSASRPQDRQFILSSKKLLLSDSGFYLCAWSRDNEKLFFGSGTQLSVL.

This clone was detected only a few times. The gene calls are TRBV6-2 or TRBV6-3 and TRBJ2-7; maybe TRBD2 (5 bases). Trimming removed 6 bases at V and 9 bases at J, with 24 bases between. This CDR3 has 15 residues. Germline CDR1 is MNHEY and CDR2 is SVGEGT. In nucleotides, the CDR3 is TGTGCCAGCAGCCGCGCACAGACCTCGGGGTTCCGGCAGTACTTC. This translates into CASSRAQTSGFRQYF.